This T cell receptor (beta chain) is drawn from a study of tumor-infiltrating lymphocytes in primary liver carcinoma. Germline V lookup: CDR1 LGHNT, CDR2 FRNRAP. This CDR3 region has 13 residues. Total RNA amounting to 450 to 500 ng was the source from which TCR beta cDNA was made with a constant-region primer. Libraries covering TCR beta were generated through three nested multiplex PCR rounds (using a slightly modified ARM-PCR). Use of TRBV1-TRBV30 forward primers with a C-beta reverse primer characterized the first two PCR rounds, which lasted roughly 9 cycles each. Each CDR3 protein is one row after TCRdb ran MiXCR on the multiplex PCR reads. The data hold roughly 330,000 distinct CDR3 sequences, with less than 65% observed a single time. RNA was extracted from whole blood without cell sorting, alongside germline DNA. To note about this clonotype: This may be a read error: a much more frequent sequence differs by one nucleotide.

Sequencing was performed on peripheral blood. The sequence derives from a man between 40 and 49 years old with primary liver carcinoma and hepatitis B virus infection. The V and J genes are TRBV12-5 and TRBJ2-1; TRBD2 agrees at 8 bases. This chain's CDR3 is CASASGSYDEQFF. CDR3 nucleotides: TGTGCTAGTGCAAGCGGGAGCTACGATGAGCAGTTCTTC.